The 18 T cell receptor beta chains reported below all come from one sample, sequenced in a study of blood T cell repertoires in COVID-19 (dated by TCRdb to about 2020). Receptor amplification or capture employed the immunoSEQ multiplex PCR assay. Imported from immuneACCESS, the table was reduced by TCRdb to in-frame sequences with V and J called. These copies leave out some clones; in studies compared against another copy, an unresolved V gene accounts for under half, and the cause of the remainder is not known. This sample lists roughly 400,000 clones; around 87% were detected once. The ten largest account for around 10% of the sample. The specimen sequenced was PBMCs or T cells enriched from blood (not recorded which). These receptor sequences come from a woman aged 50 to 65 who had recovered from COVID-19.

V is TRBV7-2 and J is TRBJ1-5; 7 bases are shared with TRBD1. Germline CDR1 is SGHTA and CDR2 is FQGNSA. CDR3 length equals 14 residues. J lost 5 bases, V lost 4 bases, and 5 bases had no gene match. This CDR3 is CASSWRTGDQPQHF. For the CDR3, the DNA is TGTGCCAGCAGCTGGCGGACAGGAGATCAGCCCCAGCATTTT.

The CDR3 region has the DNA TGTGCCTGGGGCCAGGGGTCTGCCTATAATTCACCCCTCCACTTT. It is translated as CAWGQGSAYNSPLHF. J is TRBJ1-6 and V is TRBV30, with D maybe TRBD1 (6 bases). The CDR3 sequence is 15 residues long. The germline V gene encodes CDR1 GTSNPN and CDR2 SVGIG (reference sequence). V was clipped by 5 bases and J by 2 bases, with 13 bases between them.

The DNA of the CDR3 is TGTGCCAGCAGCCTGGACAGGGGTTCGGTGGAGACCCAGTACTTC. Translating gives CASSLDRGSVETQYF. The V and J genes are TRBV5-8 and TRBJ2-5; 9 bases map to TRBD1. The germline CDR1 and CDR2 sequences are SGHTS and YDEGEE. The junction had 9 bases not matched to a gene; V was cut back by 4 bases and J by 5 bases. CDR3 size: 15 residues. Looking up the rest from reference TRBV5-8 and TRBJ2-5 gives the full variable domain: EAGVTQSPTHLIKTRGQQATLRCSPISGHTSVYWYQQALGLGLQFLLWYDEGEERNRGNFPPRFSGRQFPNYSSELNVNALELEDSALYLCASSLDRGSVETQYFGPGTRLLVL.

The rearrangement links TRBV2 to TRBJ1-5, with TRBD1 matching 8 bases. CDR3 size: 14 residues. CDR1 and CDR2 (germline): SNHLY, FYNNEI. With 7 bases clipped from V and 4 bases from J, the junction kept 6 bases outside the gene matches. The CDR3 protein is CASTRTGINQPQHF. The CDR3 DNA reads TGTGCCAGCACGCGGACAGGGATAAATCAGCCCCAGCATTTT. Filled out from reference TRBV2 and TRBJ1-5, the complete variable domain reads EPEVTQTPSHQVTQMGQEVILRCVPISNHLYFYWYRQILGQKVEFLVSFYNNEISEKSEIFDDQFSVERPDGSNFTLKIRSTKLEDSAMYFCASTRTGINQPQHFGDGTRLSIL.

CDR3 bases: TGTGCCAGCAAACTAGCGGGCTCCTACAATGAGCAGTTCTTC. Protein sequence: CASKLAGSYNEQFF. This chain links TRBV3-1 (or the pseudogene TRBV3-2) with TRBJ2-1, with 9 bases aligning to TRBD2. The CDR3 totals 14 residues. V lost 7 bases to trimming and J lost 0 bases; unmatched junction nucleotides: 1. Germline V gives CDR1 LGHDT, CDR2 YNNKEL (reference sequence).

V is TRBV12-5 and J is TRBJ2-7; D perhaps matches TRBD1 (6 bases). This CDR3 contains 16 residues. From germline, CDR1 is LGHNT and CDR2 FRNRAP. Trimming removed 0 bases at V and 0 bases at J, with 12 bases between. The CDR3 here is CASGLVQGRYSYEQYF. The CDR3 DNA is TGTGCTAGTGGTTTGGTACAGGGCCGTTACTCCTACGAGCAGTACTTC.

The chain is built from TRBV10-3 and TRBJ2-1; no clear D gene. Trimming removed 3 bases at V and 8 bases at J, with 5 bases between. This CDR3 is 11 amino acids long. Germline values: CDR1 ENHRY, CDR2 SYGVKD. The CDR3 sequence is CAISDVDEQFF. In DNA, the CDR3 is TGTGCCATCAGTGATGTCGATGAGCAGTTCTTC.

About this clone: In the same sample, other DNA sequences code for this CDR3. The CDR3 loop reads CASSRVNTEAFF. Here the CDR3 DNA reads TGTGCCAGCAGTCGGGTGAACACTGAAGCTTTCTTT. V is TRBV28 and J is TRBJ1-1; D gene uncertain. V lost 5 bases and J 0 bases, leaving 4 bases between the germline ends. The CDR3 length is 12 residues. Germline V gene lookup returns CDR1 MDHEN and CDR2 SYDVKM.

This clone has a single count. The rearrangement uses TRBV12-5 and TRBJ1-2; possibly TRBD1 for D (6 bases). The CDR3 is 13 residues long. Per the germline V gene, CDR1 is LGHNT and CDR2 is FRNRAP. V was shortened by 6 bases and J by 4 bases, with 12 bases between the two germline ends. CDR3 residues: CASGGGAGYGYTF. The CDR3 DNA reads as TGTGCTAGTGGAGGGGGGGCCGGCTATGGCTACACCTTC.

DNA of the CDR3: TGTGCCAGCAGTGGTGCGGTGGATGGCTACACCTTC. Translated, it gives CASSGAVDGYTF. This chain links TRBV2 with TRBJ1-2, with D hard to call. Germline CDR1 is SNHLY and CDR2 is FYNNEI. Trimming stripped 4 bases from V and 6 bases from J, with 9 bases between. This CDR3 is 12 amino acids long.

This chain links TRBV20-1 with TRBJ2-7; the match to TRBD1 covers 8 bases. Germline V gives CDR1 DFQATT, CDR2 SNEGSKA (reference sequence). The CDR3 totals 11 residues. The CDR3 loop reads CRIDRGYEQYF. The CDR3 DNA reads TGCAGGATCGACAGGGGATACGAGCAGTACTTC.

The rearrangement links TRBV7-2 to TRBJ1-5; D not resolved. Trimming removed 5 bases from V and 3 bases from J, with 14 bases in between. In germline, CDR1 is SGHTA, CDR2 FQGNSA. This CDR3 has 15 residues. CDR3 bases: TGTGCCAGCAGCCCCCCCGGGAAAGTCAATCAGCCCCAGCATTTT. Protein: CASSPPGKVNQPQHF.

The rearrangement uses TRBV3-1 (or the pseudogene TRBV3-2) and TRBJ2-2, with TRBD1 matching over 7 bases. CDR1 is LGHDT, CDR2 YNNKEL, per germline (reference sequence). With 2 bases clipped from V and 0 bases from J, the junction kept 9 bases outside the gene matches. This CDR3 is 18 amino acids long. The CDR3 DNA reads as TGTGCCAGCAGCCAATTGTTTCGGGACAGCGCGAACACCGGGGAGCTGTTTTTT. Translating it yields CASSQLFRDSANTGELFF.

The chain uses TRBV18 and TRBJ2-5, with 7 positions matching TRBD1. CDR1 is KGHSH and CDR2 is LQKENI in the germline V gene. Trimming removed 6 bases from V and 5 bases from J; junction bases left unmatched: 6. There are 13 residues in the CDR3. In DNA, the CDR3 is TGTGCCAGCTCTTTTACAGGGGTTGAGACCCAGTACTTC. This translates into CASSFTGVETQYF.

The chain is built from TRBV6-1 and TRBJ1-5, with a tentative D call TRBD1 (6 bases). The CDR3 has 15 residues. The V end was cut by 2 bases, the J end by 2 bases, with 10 bases between. The germline V gene encodes CDR1 MNHNS and CDR2 SASEGT. In DNA, the CDR3 is TGTGCCAGCAGTGAACAGGGGACGGGCAATCAGCCCCAGCATTTT. Its protein product is CASSEQGTGNQPQHF.

This rearrangement joins TRBV7-2 to TRBJ2-5, with 11 bases matching TRBD2. The CDR3 spans 15 residues. Germline CDR1 reads SGHTA; CDR2 reads FQGNSA. The V segment lost 5 bases and the J segment 5 bases; nucleotides outside the gene matches: 7. DNA for the CDR3: TGTGCCAGCAGCCGTAGCGGGGGGGTGAGGGAGACCCAGTACTTC. It codes for CASSRSGGVRETQYF.

The CDR3 DNA sequence: TGTGCCAGCAGCTTAGATGGCCCCGGGAGGAATTCACCCCTCCACTTT. This gives the protein CASSLDGPGRNSPLHF. This sequence joins TRBV7-2 and TRBJ1-6; D gene unclear. The CDR3 is made up of 16 amino acids. CDR1 SGHTA and CDR2 FQGNSA come from the germline V gene. Between the trimmed V and J ends, which lost 1 base and 7 bases, there was a span of 14 bases.

The V call is TRBV30, the J call TRBJ1-1, with TRBD1 as a possible D gene (6 bases). This CDR3 has 14 residues. Deletions cut 3 bases from V and 5 bases from J, with 16 bases between. The V gene's germline CDR1 is GTSNPN and CDR2 SVGIG (reference sequence). This CDR3 is CAWRAQGFRTEAFF. CDR3 nucleotides: TGTGCCTGGAGAGCACAGGGCTTCAGAACTGAAGCTTTCTTT.